One sample yielded the 25 T cell receptor beta chains listed below, sequenced in a study of blood T cell repertoires in COVID-19. Measured with immunoSEQ multiplex PCR; TCRdb has only the in-frame clones, and not every one. The sample includes some 260,000 clones, approximately 86% seen only once; the top ten take 0.65% to 0.95%. Input material: peripheral blood. These TCRs come from a woman under 40 with acute or convalescent COVID-19.

This clone has a handful of counts. The CDR3: CASTRGLLSSGNTIYF. The DNA for the CDR3 is TGCGCCAGCACCCGCGGACTCCTTAGCTCTGGAAACACCATATATTTT. This chain connects TRBV10-2 to TRBJ1-3; D is unclear. This CDR3 has 16 amino acids. V was trimmed by 7 bases and J by 0 bases, leaving 16 bases between them. Germline V gene sequence: CDR1 WSHSY, CDR2 SAAADI.

As to this clone: At the DNA level, this CDR3 is encoded by other sequences in the same sample as well. The V call is TRBV4-3, the J call TRBJ2-7; TRBD2 matches 8 bases. The germline V gene encodes CDR1 LGHNA and CDR2 YSLEER. V was pared by 1 base and J by 1 base, with 3 bases of the junction left unmatched. The CDR3 contains 15 residues. CDR3 region: CASSQGLAGSYEQYF. The CDR3 nucleotides read TGCGCCAGCAGCCAAGGGCTAGCGGGTTCCTACGAGCAGTACTTC.

The CDR3 sequence is CASSSGSTEAFF. The CDR3 DNA reads TGTGCCAGCAGTTCGGGGAGCACTGAAGCTTTCTTT. The rearrangement uses TRBV12-3 or TRBV12-4 and TRBJ1-1; D is ambiguous. There are 12 residues in the CDR3. Trimming left V 4 bases short and J 4 bases short, with 7 bases between.

The rearrangement uses TRBV27 and TRBJ2-7; D perhaps matches TRBD1 (5 bases). Germline assignment: CDR1 MNHEY and CDR2 SMNVEV (reference sequence). The CDR3 is 14 amino acids. The V gene lost 2 bases and the J gene lost 2 bases, with 10 bases spanning the gap. The DNA for the CDR3 is TGTGCCAGCAGTTTAGGGGCAGGCCCCTACGAGCAGTACTTC. It specifies CASSLGAGPYEQYF.

The chain links TRBV7-2 to TRBJ1-1; a possible D gene is TRBD1 (6 bases). This CDR3 has 15 amino acids. Germline V gene lookup returns CDR1 SGHTA and CDR2 FQGNSA. V lost 1 base and J 11 bases, leaving 20 bases between the germline ends. The CDR3 sequence is CASSLDSAGVASAFF. Here the CDR3 DNA reads TGTGCCAGCAGCTTAGACTCGGCAGGGGTTGCTTCCGCTTTCTTT.

This chain links TRBV12-2 with TRBJ1-4; no check of the table's D call, TRBD1, against the DNA was made. TRBV12-2 is termed a pseudogene. The CDR3 covers 17 residues. CDR3 coding DNA: TGTGCAAGTCGCCTAAACAGGGGCCCCGCAACTAATGAAAAACTGTTTTTT. Translated: CASRLNRGPATNEKLFF.

The chain joins TRBV20-1 to TRBJ2-7, with TRBD2 matching over 9 bases. Per the germline V gene, CDR1 is DFQATT and CDR2 is SNEGSKA (reference sequence). V gave up 3 bases and J gave up 6 bases; unmatched junction bases: 6. The CDR3 is made up of 13 amino acids. As DNA, the CDR3 is TGCAGTGCTAGTTTGCGGGAGGGCTTCGAGCAGTACTTC. Amino acid sequence: CSASLREGFEQYF.

The chain links TRBV5-1 to TRBJ2-5; D unresolved. Looked up from germline, CDR1 is SGHRS and CDR2 is YFSETQ. The V end lost 3 bases, the J end lost 4 bases, and 13 bases lay between the germline ends. The CDR3 consists of 14 residues. CDR3 nucleotides: TGCGCCAGCAGCTCATTATCGGTTGGAGAGACCCAGTACTTC. It is translated as CASSSLSVGETQYF. The full variable domain, completed using reference TRBV5-1 and TRBJ2-5, is KAGVTQTPRYLIKTRGQQVTLSCSPISGHRSVSWYQQTPGQGLQFLFEYFSETQRNKGNFPGRFSGRQFSNSRSEMNVSTLELGDSALYLCASSSLSVGETQYFGPGTRLLVL.

This sequence joins TRBV7-3 and TRBJ2-3; D gene unclear. This CDR3 has 12 residues. The ends were cut back, 2 bases at V and 4 bases at J, with 4 bases in the middle. Germline V gene data show CDR1 as SGHTA and CDR2 as FQGTGA. CDR3 DNA: TGTGCCAGCAGCTTACCCGCAGATACGCAGTATTTT. It codes for CASSLPADTQYF.

This clone was seen at least ten times. Different DNA sequences within this sample yield the same CDR3. The chain carries TRBV7-2 and TRBJ1-2; perhaps TRBD1 as D (5 bases). The CDR3 runs 13 residues. The V gene lost 1 base and the J gene lost 8 bases, with 11 bases spanning the gap. The germline gives CDR1 SGHTA, CDR2 FQGNSA. The CDR3 sequence is CASSLVAGYGYTF. The CDR3 DNA sequence: TGTGCCAGCAGCTTAGTGGCAGGGTACGGCTACACCTTC.

V and J are TRBV20-1 and TRBJ1-1; 7 bases line up with TRBD1. This CDR3 has 14 residues. V gave up 5 bases and J gave up 1 base; unmatched junction bases: 7. Germline assignment: CDR1 DFQATT and CDR2 SNEGSKA (reference sequence). The CDR3 nucleotides read TGCAGTGCTCGTGCCGGGACAGCGAACACTGAAGCTTTCTTT. Its translation is CSARAGTANTEAFF.

The CDR3 bases are TGTGCCAGCAGTCCTCCTCTAGCGGGGGCCTACAATGAGCAGTTCTTC. It yields the protein CASSPPLAGAYNEQFF. This rearrangement joins TRBV2 to TRBJ2-1; 10 bases align to TRBD2. The germline V gene encodes CDR1 SNHLY and CDR2 FYNNEI. The V and J ends lost 5 bases and 2 bases, in that order; junction bases with no gene match: 6. This CDR3 contains 16 residues.

The V call is TRBV11-2, the J call TRBJ2-7, with D perhaps TRBD2 (6 bases). The CDR3 covers 16 residues. V was cut by 3 bases and J by 3 bases, with 18 bases left in between. Germline V lookup: CDR1 SGHAT, CDR2 FQNNGV. CDR3 bases: TGTGCCAGCAGCTTTCGGATTTTGGGAGGCGACTACGAGCAGTACTTC. It yields the protein CASSFRILGGDYEQYF.

The rearrangement uses TRBV2 and TRBJ1-5; D is perhaps TRBD1 (5 bases). The CDR3 consists of 14 residues. Germline assignment: CDR1 SNHLY and CDR2 FYNNEI. Trimming took 4 bases from V and 3 from J, leaving 10 bases between them. The CDR3, as DNA: TGTGCCAGCAGTGGATTCAGGGACAATCAGCCCCAGCATTTT. Translation gives CASSGFRDNQPQHF.

In its sample, this clone was seen a few times. This chain uses TRBV11-2 with TRBJ1-2; the D is unclear. The length of the CDR3 is 15 residues. V was cut by 1 base and J by 2 bases, with 11 bases left in between. The germline V gene has CDR1 SGHAT and CDR2 FQNNGV. As DNA, the CDR3 is TGTGCCAGCAGCTTAGCCCCAGCCGGGAACTATGGCTACACCTTC. Amino acids: CASSLAPAGNYGYTF.

V gene TRBV9 combines with J gene TRBJ2-2; D possibly corresponds to TRBD2 (7 bases). Germline assignment: CDR1 SGDLS and CDR2 YYNGEE. There are 16 residues in the CDR3. The ends were cut back, 0 bases at V and 3 bases at J, with 12 bases in the middle. CDR3 protein: CASSVGGLADTGELFF. Here the CDR3 DNA reads TGTGCCAGCAGCGTAGGGGGGCTAGCGGACACCGGGGAGCTGTTTTTT.

This chain connects TRBV12-5 to TRBJ2-3; the match to TRBD2 covers 8 bases. The germline V gene has CDR1 LGHNT and CDR2 FRNRAP. The CDR3 contains 17 residues. V was clipped by 5 bases and J by 0 bases; unmatched bases: 10. In nucleotides, the CDR3 is TGTGCTAGTGGTCCGGAACTAGCGGTCTCTAGCACAGATACGCAGTATTTT. Protein sequence: CASGPELAVSSTDTQYF.

CDR3 DNA: TGTGCCAGCAGCTTAGTCCGGGGCACCGGGGAGCTGTTTTTT. Translation gives CASSLVRGTGELFF. The chain recombines TRBV11-3 with TRBJ2-2, with a possible D match to TRBD2 (5 bases). Per the germline V gene, CDR1 is SGHNT and CDR2 is YENEEA. Trimming stripped 1 base from V and 4 bases from J, with 7 bases between. The CDR3 runs to 14 residues.

The chain couples TRBV27 to TRBJ2-2, with a possible D match to TRBD2 (6 bases). Germline assignment: CDR1 MNHEY and CDR2 SMNVEV (reference sequence). The CDR3 length is 13 residues. V dropped 3 bases and J dropped 7 bases, with 9 bases sitting between them. The CDR3 coding sequence is TGTGCCAGCAGTTTCCGGGAGCACGGGGAGCTGTTTTTT. Its protein product is CASSFREHGELFF.

This chain connects TRBV6-5 to TRBJ2-5; D is unresolved. V was clipped by 6 bases and J by 9 bases, with 14 bases between them. The CDR3 is 12 amino acids. Germline CDR1 reads MNHEY; CDR2 reads SVGAGI. CDR3 in amino acids: CASSLTRDPQYF. CDR3 in DNA: TGTGCCAGCAGCTTGACACGCGATCCCCAGTACTTC.

This chain connects TRBV4-3 to TRBJ2-3, with 10 nucleotides matching TRBD2. V lost 4 bases to trimming and J lost 2 bases; unmatched junction nucleotides: 6. The length of the CDR3 is 16 residues. CDR1 is LGHNA, CDR2 YSLEER, per germline. Written as DNA, the CDR3 is TGCGCCAGCAGCCGCGGAGCGGGAGGGCCCACAGATACGCAGTATTTT. Translation gives CASSRGAGGPTDTQYF.

There are a few counts of this clone. DNA for the CDR3: TGTGCCAGCAGCGGGAGACAGGACGGGGGCAATCAGCCCCAGCATTTT. This sequence encodes CASSGRQDGGNQPQHF. V gene TRBV7-2 combines with J gene TRBJ1-5; perhaps TRBD1 as D (6 bases). Trimming pared 5 bases from V and 2 bases from J, leaving 16 bases between. Germline V gene lookup returns CDR1 SGHTA and CDR2 FQGNSA. The CDR3 runs to 16 residues.

The rearrangement links TRBV19 to TRBJ2-1; 9 positions agree with TRBD2. In germline, CDR1 is LNHDA, CDR2 SQIVND (reference sequence). Trimming cost V 4 bases and J 8 bases; bases outside gene matches: 9. The CDR3 is 15 amino acids. The CDR3 region is CASSTKAGGRHEQFF. The CDR3 coding sequence is TGTGCCAGTAGTACGAAAGCGGGAGGTCGCCATGAGCAGTTCTTC.

The chain combines TRBV7-2 with TRBJ2-1; 15 bases match TRBD2. CDR3 length: 17 amino acids. Germline lookup yields CDR1 SGHTA and CDR2 FQGNSA. The J segment lost 5 bases and the V segment lost 5 bases, leaving 7 bases of the junction unmatched. In DNA, the CDR3 is TGTGCCAGCAGCGTCGGGACTAGCGGGAGGATACACAATGAGCAGTTCTTC. It specifies CASSVGTSGRIHNEQFF.

In DNA form, the CDR3 reads TGTGCCAGCAGGAGCAATAGCAATCAGCCCCAGCATTTT. Its protein is CASRSNSNQPQHF. This chain connects TRBV12-3 or TRBV12-4 to TRBJ1-5; D uncertain. The CDR3 sequence is 13 residues long. Trimming removed 6 bases from V and 0 bases from J, with 6 bases in between.